These T cell receptor beta chains were read from a single sample in a study of CD8+CD57+ T cells in acquired aplastic anemia. TCRdb ran MiXCR on the reads and lists one entry per CDR3 protein. The sample yields hundreds of thousands of distinct CDR3 sequences, 50% to 65% seen once. Material for sequencing was sorted CD4+, CD8+, or CD8+CD57+ T cells (not recorded which) from PBMCs. These receptors all come from a human donor with aplastic anemia. CDR3s leave out the opening cysteine and the closing phenylalanine or tryptophan.

CDR3aa: ASSGGVSGNTIY
v_gene: TRBV25-1
len: 12

CDR3aa: ASSWGVNTGELF
v_gene: TRBV5-1
len: 12

CDR3aa: ASPRDIRTGELF
v_gene: TRBV2
len: 12

CDR3aa: ASSAYREYTEAF
v_gene: TRBV10-2
len: 12

CDR3aa: ASSQLAGEQY
v_gene: TRBV7-7
len: 10

CDR3aa: ASSLRGGRAILADTQY
v_gene: TRBV5-6
len: 16

CDR3aa: AGRRSGGYEQY
v_gene: TRBV6-2/TRBV6-3
len: 11

CDR3aa: TSSPTGGGETQY
v_gene: TRBV7-9
len: 12

CDR3aa: ASSRLGSNTEAF
v_gene: TRBV7-9
len: 12

CDR3aa: ASSFGSTGELF
v_gene: TRBV12-3/TRBV12-4
len: 11

CDR3aa: ATSEFSSNQPQH
v_gene: TRBV15
len: 12

CDR3aa: ASSGLGQKYGYT
v_gene: TRBV2
len: 12

CDR3aa: ASSSMTSGHEQF
v_gene: TRBV5-1
len: 12

CDR3aa: ASSFTDGNQPQH
v_gene: TRBV7-8
len: 12

CDR3aa: ASADRTYEQY
v_gene: TRBV5-5
len: 10

CDR3aa: ASTRRQGAGGNSPLH
v_gene: TRBV2
len: 15

CDR3aa: SARVSGVEHGYT
v_gene: TRBV20-1
len: 12

CDR3aa: ATSGGGGYNEQF
v_gene: TRBV24-1
len: 12

CDR3aa: ASSPPSEQGKY
v_gene: TRBV5-6
len: 11

CDR3aa: SVGSRTGSYEQY
v_gene: TRBV29-1
len: 12

CDR3aa: ASSPGTRDNSPLH
v_gene: TRBV9
len: 13

CDR3aa: ASSLEPGIPKNIQY
v_gene: TRBV13
len: 14

CDR3aa: ASSVTGSNTEAF
v_gene: TRBV2
len: 12

CDR3aa: ASSVQGLGGELF
v_gene: TRBV13
len: 12

CDR3aa: ASSEGGRGIYGYT
v_gene: TRBV2
len: 13

CDR3aa: ASSPRDRSTDTQY
v_gene: TRBV5-6
len: 13

CDR3aa: ATYGTSGRMAVEQY
v_gene: TRBV10-2
len: 14

CDR3aa: ASSPWGDYGYT
v_gene: TRBV3-1
len: 11

CDR3aa: ASSFGQANEKLF
v_gene: TRBV7-8
len: 12

CDR3aa: SVGGHTDTQY
v_gene: TRBV29-1
len: 10

CDR3aa: AISDSSKPSPGELF
v_gene: TRBV10-3
len: 14

CDR3aa: ATAGDTEAF
v_gene: TRBV7-3
len: 9

CDR3aa: ASSSGGSGSIYNEQF
v_gene: TRBV7-9
len: 15

CDR3aa: ASSLRAHEQY
v_gene: TRBV10-3
len: 10

CDR3aa: ASSATGNPSYEQY
v_gene: TRBV7-9
len: 13

CDR3aa: ASSWVGRGQETQY
v_gene: TRBV7-9
len: 13

CDR3aa: ASSLRGGETQY
v_gene: TRBV5-8
len: 11

CDR3aa: ASSTYLAGGPEQY
v_gene: TRBV19
len: 13

CDR3aa: ASSPSGNEETQY
v_gene: TRBV12-3/TRBV12-4
len: 12

CDR3aa: ASSYGTPTTDTQY
v_gene: TRBV6-5
len: 13

CDR3aa: AISVGTGRGTDTQY
v_gene: TRBV10-3
len: 14

CDR3aa: ASSTGDRSTGELF
v_gene: TRBV5-1
len: 13

CDR3aa: ASSLRQSYEQY
v_gene: TRBV27
len: 11

CDR3aa: ASSSRLTGMGGQPQH
v_gene: TRBV19
len: 15

CDR3aa: ASSPDYETQY
v_gene: TRBV5-1
len: 10

CDR3aa: ASSEEPPGPRFEAF
v_gene: TRBV2
len: 14

CDR3aa: ASSAPPVQETQH
v_gene: TRBV2
len: 12

CDR3aa: SARELGIDSKSYNEQF
v_gene: TRBV20-1
len: 16

CDR3aa: SVETAPYEQY
v_gene: TRBV29-1
len: 10

CDR3aa: SARRRESYNEQF
v_gene: TRBV20-1
len: 12

CDR3aa: ASSEAEGRGSRNTIY
v_gene: TRBV6-1
len: 15

CDR3aa: ASRDAGTSDYEQY
v_gene: TRBV6-6
len: 13

CDR3aa: ASSQGQGANYGYT
v_gene: TRBV4-3
len: 13

CDR3aa: ASSLKGNYGYT
v_gene: TRBV7-8
len: 11

CDR3aa: ASSLAYRKTGTEAF
v_gene: TRBV7-2
len: 14

CDR3aa: ASSGSGQGWTEAF
v_gene: TRBV9
len: 13

CDR3aa: ASRSGQGGRKLF
v_gene: TRBV6-5
len: 12

CDR3aa: SSDRGYGGEQY
v_gene: TRBV20-1
len: 11

CDR3aa: ATSMGPTMSKPRH
v_gene: TRBV15
len: 13